The clone carrying this T cell receptor beta chain appeared a few times. The antigen remains unidentified. The CDR3 covers 16 residues. Germline V lookup: CDR1 GTSNPN, CDR2 SVGIG (reference sequence). V lost 4 bases to trimming and J lost 5 bases; unmatched junction nucleotides: 11. The data belong to a study of spatial heterogeneity in lung cancer. General study findings and limits: Ubiquitous expanded tumor TCRs were observed in blood more at resection than follow-up.

As to time point: sample taken at primary tumor resection. Extraction of whole RNA from tumor, nontumor lung or frozen PBMC preceded unsorted sequencing. TCRdb passed the 5' RACE reads through MiXCR, listing each CDR3 protein once. This sample has 60,000 to 80,000 distinct CDR3 sequences; 13% occur once, and the top ten carry more than 7%. This material consisted of PBMCs, taken at surgery. This sequence was found in a male donor with early-stage non-small cell lung cancer. This chain links TRBV30 with TRBJ1-5; 10 nucleotides agree with TRBD1. This CDR3 reads CAWNPPGTGVDQPQHF. The CDR3 DNA is TGTGCCTGGAATCCTCCCGGGACAGGGGTCGATCAGCCCCAGCATTTT.